Below, 2 T cell receptor beta chains from the same sample are listed, as sequenced in a study of CD8 T cells in Susac syndrome. Random hexamers were used to reverse transcribe an amount of about 0.45 to 1 ug RNA. A single record per CDR3 protein comes from TCRdb applying MiXCR to the immunoSEQ multiplex PCR reads. Of 200,000 to 250,000 distinct CDR3 sequences detected, 95% appear once; the ten largest clones hold 0.082%. Sequencing was carried out using CD4+ T cells from PBMCs. These receptors were taken from a human donor with multiple sclerosis.

The table lists this clonotype with a count of one. This sequence joins TRBV2 and TRBJ2-5; D uncertain. Trimming cost V 7 bases and J 4 bases, with 7 bases left between them. The CDR3 extends over 11 amino acids. Germline CDR1 SNHLY, CDR2 FYNNEI. The CDR3 sequence: CASNAIETQYF. DNA for the CDR3: TGTGCCAGCAACGCTATAGAGACCCAGTACTTC.

The CDR3 sequence: CAWSIRRDQLTDTQYF. DNA for the CDR3: TGTGCCTGGAGTATCCGCCGGGACCAATTGACAGATACGCAGTATTTT. This chain uses TRBV30 with TRBJ2-3; the D call may be TRBD1 or TRBD2 (5 bases each). There are 16 residues in the CDR3. Trimming shortened V by 2 bases and J by 3 bases, and 18 bases separated the two germline ends. The germline V gene encodes CDR1 GTSNPN and CDR2 SVGIG (reference sequence).